The clone carrying this T cell receptor beta chain was counted many times. Its antigen is not identified. This specimen comes from a study of T cells after yellow fever vaccination. Generation of TCR cDNA used 5'RACE template switching (which added a universal primer site and UMIs). One entry per CDR3 protein results from TCRdb running MiXCR on the 5' RACE reads. This sample carries over 110,000 distinct CDR3 sequences, 7.7% of them seen once, and the ten largest clones take roughly 0.73%. The V and J ends lost 0 bases and 11 bases, in that order; junction bases with no gene match: 9. Germline V gene lookup returns CDR1 SGHVS and CDR2 FNYEAQ. The CDR3 spans 17 residues. Broader study findings: The secondary response peaked faster, at day 5 versus 15, but was weaker.

The source of this sequence is a man aged 25 to 40 who received the YFV17D yellow fever vaccine. The sequencing used CD4+ T cells sorted from PBMCs, collected 5 days after the yellow fever booster vaccination. The J gene is TRBJ2-3, the V gene TRBV7-6, with 15 positions matching TRBD2. The CDR3 coding sequence is TGTGCCAGCAGCTTAGCAGGAGGACTAGCGGGAGGGCCTGTGCAGTATTTT. Its translation is CASSLAGGLAGGPVQYF.